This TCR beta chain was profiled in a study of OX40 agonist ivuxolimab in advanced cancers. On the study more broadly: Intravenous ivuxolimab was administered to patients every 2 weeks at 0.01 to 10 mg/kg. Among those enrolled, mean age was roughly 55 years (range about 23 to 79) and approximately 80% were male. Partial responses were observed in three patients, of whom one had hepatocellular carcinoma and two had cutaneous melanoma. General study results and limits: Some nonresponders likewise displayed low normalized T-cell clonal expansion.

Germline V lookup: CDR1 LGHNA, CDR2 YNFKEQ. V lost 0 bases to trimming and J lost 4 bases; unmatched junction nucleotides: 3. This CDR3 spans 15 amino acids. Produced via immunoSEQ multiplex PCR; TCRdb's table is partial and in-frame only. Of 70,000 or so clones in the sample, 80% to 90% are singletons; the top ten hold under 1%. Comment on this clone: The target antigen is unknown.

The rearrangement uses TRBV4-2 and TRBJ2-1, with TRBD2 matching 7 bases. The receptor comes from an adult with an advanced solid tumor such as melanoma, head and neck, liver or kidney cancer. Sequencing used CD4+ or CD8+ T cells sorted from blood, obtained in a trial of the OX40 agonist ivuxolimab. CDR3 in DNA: TGTGCCAGCAGCCAAGATCTAGCGGATTACAATGAGCAGTTCTTC. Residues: CASSQDLADYNEQFF.